Each of the 15 T cell receptor beta chains below was sequenced from the same sample in a study of radiotherapy plus CTLA-4 blockade in lung cancer. Sequenced by immunoSEQ multiplex PCR; TCRdb stores in-frame clones only, minus some. The sample gives 9,500 to 15,000 clones, around four fifths of which show up once; approximately 32% is in the top ten. Source: peripheral blood, taken from a patient treated with radiotherapy plus ipilimumab. The origin of the receptors is a human donor with non-small cell lung cancer that progressed on radiotherapy plus ipilimumab.

The chain combines TRBV19 with TRBJ2-5, with 9 nucleotides matching TRBD2. V trimming: 3 bases; J trimming: 1 base; junction bases outside the gene matches: 9. The CDR3 is made up of 17 amino acids. The V gene's germline CDR1 is LNHDA and CDR2 SQIVND (reference sequence). CDR3 sequence reads: CASSMKGAGGPQETQYF. The CDR3 DNA follows: TGTGCCAGTAGTATGAAGGGGGCGGGGGGGCCCCAAGAGACCCAGTACTTC. The variable domain in full, completed from reference TRBV19 and TRBJ2-5, reads DGGITQSPKYLFRKEGQNVTLSCEQNLNHDAMYWYRQDPGQGLRLIYYSQIVNDFQKGDIAEGYSVSREKKESFPLTVTSAQKNPTAFYLCASSMKGAGGPQETQYFGPGTRLLVL.

This rearrangement joins TRBV21-1 to TRBJ2-7; the table assigns TRBD2, which was not confirmed against the DNA. TRBV21-1 is deemed a pseudogene. This CDR3 is built from 16 residues. This CDR3 reads CASSRRGGQPRFEQYF. CDR3 DNA sequence: TGTGCCAGCAGTCGACGCGGGGGCCAACCGAGGTTCGAGCAGTACTTC.

V gene TRBV19 combines with J gene TRBJ2-7; 7 bases agree with TRBD1. The J segment lost 7 bases and the V segment lost 6 bases, leaving 9 bases of the junction unmatched. The CDR3 runs to 13 residues. Germline loops: CDR1 LNHDA, CDR2 SQIVND (reference sequence). The CDR3 bases are TGTGCCAGTAGGAGACAGGGCACCCTGGAGCAGTACTTC. Encoded protein: CASRRQGTLEQYF.

The rearrangement links TRBV5-1 to TRBJ1-6; perhaps TRBD1 as D (6 bases). Trimming cost V 4 bases and J 7 bases, with 9 bases left between them. Germline-derived CDR1 and CDR2 are SGHRS and YFSETQ. The CDR3 is made up of 13 amino acids. The CDR3 here is CASSTTGNSPLHF. CDR3 sequence (DNA): TGCGCCAGCAGCACAACAGGGAATTCACCCCTCCACTTT.

The rearrangement joins TRBV15 to TRBJ2-7; D is ambiguous. Trimming took off 3 bases at V and 2 bases at J, with 11 bases between the two ends. The CDR3 totals 14 residues. Germline CDR1 and CDR2: LNHNV and YYDKDF (reference sequence). CDR3 amino acids: CATSSFYSTYEQYF. The CDR3 DNA reads TGTGCCACCAGCAGCTTTTACAGTACCTACGAGCAGTACTTC.

The J gene is TRBJ1-4, the V gene TRBV27, with a tentative D call TRBD1 (6 bases). The V gene lost 4 bases and the J gene lost 8 bases, with 11 bases spanning the gap. This CDR3 is built from 13 residues. CDR1 is MNHEY, CDR2 SMNVEV, per germline (reference sequence). The CDR3 is CASSSQGWEKLFF. The CDR3 DNA reads TGTGCCAGCAGTTCACAGGGTTGGGAAAAACTGTTTTTT. Full variable domain (missing parts from reference TRBV27 and TRBJ1-4): EAQVTQNPRYLITVTGKKLTVTCSQNMNHEYMSWYRQDPGLGLRQIYYSMNVEVTDKGDVPEGYKVSRKEKRNFPLILESPSPNQTSLYFCASSSQGWEKLFFGSGTQLSVL.

This rearrangement joins TRBV7-2 to TRBJ1-1; D is perhaps TRBD1 (5 bases). Germline-derived CDR1 and CDR2 are SGHTA and FQGNSA. This CDR3 contains 16 residues. V lost 5 bases, J lost 0 bases, and 16 bases lay in between. The CDR3 coding sequence is TGTGCCAGCAGCAGGGGCGCAGGCAATATGAACACTGAAGCTTTCTTT. This sequence encodes CASSRGAGNMNTEAFF.

This rearrangement joins TRBV4-2 to TRBJ2-7; D remains unclear. The CDR3 spans 13 residues. V was clipped by 5 bases and J by 0 bases, with 8 bases between them. In germline, CDR1 is LGHNA, CDR2 YNFKEQ. Here the CDR3 reads CASSSDFSYEQYF. The CDR3 nucleotides are TGTGCCAGCAGCTCAGACTTCTCCTACGAGCAGTACTTC.

The gene calls are TRBV7-9 and TRBJ2-1; the match to TRBD2 covers 10 bases. This CDR3 contains 15 residues. Germline V gene lookup returns CDR1 SEHNR and CDR2 FQNEAQ (reference sequence). With V trimmed by 2 bases and J by 9 bases, 7 bases remained unmatched. CDR3 loop: CASSLRTSGESEQFF. The DNA for the CDR3 is TGTGCCAGCAGCTTAAGAACTAGCGGGGAGTCTGAGCAGTTCTTC.

This chain connects TRBV6-1 to TRBJ2-3, with D perhaps TRBD2 (5 bases). The CDR3 contains 16 residues. V lost 3 bases to trimming and J lost 2 bases, with 15 bases between them. Germline V gives CDR1 MNHNS, CDR2 SASEGT. Written as DNA, the CDR3 is TGTGCCAGCAGTGAGGAGCTAGTGAGGGCCACAGATACGCAGTATTTT. The encoded protein is CASSEELVRATDTQYF.

The J gene is TRBJ1-2, the V gene TRBV9; no clear D. Trimming removed 4 bases from V and 0 bases from J, with 4 bases in between. The CDR3 extends over 12 amino acids. CDR1 and CDR2 (germline): SGDLS, YYNGEE. CDR3 nucleotide sequence: TGTGCCAGCAGCTACTCTAACTATGGCTACACCTTC. Protein: CASSYSNYGYTF.

The chain links TRBV7-2 to TRBJ2-5; unclear D gene. CDR3 size: 13 residues. The germline gives CDR1 SGHTA, CDR2 FQGNSA. Deletions cut 1 base from V and 1 base from J, with 4 bases between. CDR3 region: CASSLELQETQYF. The CDR3 region has the DNA TGTGCCAGCAGCTTAGAGCTCCAAGAGACCCAGTACTTC.

The chain employs TRBV11-3 and TRBJ1-2; no clear D gene. Trimming pared 8 bases from V and 3 bases from J, leaving 19 bases between. Germline CDR1 and CDR2: SGHNT and YENEEA. The CDR3 has 15 amino acids. The CDR3 DNA sequence: TGTGCCAGCCGGGAAGAGGAAAAATGGGACTATGGCTACACCTTC. Amino acids: CASREEEKWDYGYTF.

CDR3 sequence reads: CASSTQGYGYTF. Here the CDR3 DNA reads TGTGCCAGCAGCACACAGGGTTATGGCTACACCTTC. The V gene is TRBV7-2, the J gene TRBJ1-2; TRBD1 might be the D (6 bases). The CDR3 spans 12 residues. CDR1 is SGHTA, CDR2 FQGNSA, per germline. V lost 5 bases and J 5 bases, leaving 9 bases between the germline ends.

V and J are TRBV18 and TRBJ1-5; D is ambiguous. Trimming took 4 bases from V and 2 from J, leaving 12 bases between them. CDR3 size: 15 residues. Germline CDR1 and CDR2: KGHSH and LQKENI. The CDR3 spells CASSLQYDGNQPQHF. The CDR3 DNA follows: TGTGCCAGCTCACTGCAATACGACGGCAATCAGCCCCAGCATTTT.